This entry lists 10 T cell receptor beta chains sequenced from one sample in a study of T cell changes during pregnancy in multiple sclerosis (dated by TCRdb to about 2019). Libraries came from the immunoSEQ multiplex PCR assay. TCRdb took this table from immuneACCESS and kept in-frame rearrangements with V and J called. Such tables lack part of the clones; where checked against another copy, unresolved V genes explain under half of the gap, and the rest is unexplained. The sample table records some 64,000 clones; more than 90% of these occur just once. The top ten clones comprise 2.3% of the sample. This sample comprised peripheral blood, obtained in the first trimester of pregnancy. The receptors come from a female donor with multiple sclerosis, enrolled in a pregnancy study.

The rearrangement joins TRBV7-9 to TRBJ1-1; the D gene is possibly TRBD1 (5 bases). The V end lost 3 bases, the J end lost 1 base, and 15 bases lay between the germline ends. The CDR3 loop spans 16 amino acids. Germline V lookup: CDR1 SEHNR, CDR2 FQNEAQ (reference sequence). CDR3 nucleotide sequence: TGTGCCAGCAGCTTCCGTCCGGCTAGGGGGAACACTGAAGCTTTCTTT. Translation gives CASSFRPARGNTEAFF.

CDR3 residues: CASSSQGSVGAGELFF. In nucleotides, the CDR3 is TGCGCCAGCAGCTCCCAAGGGAGCGTTGGCGCCGGGGAGCTGTTTTTT. The V and J genes are TRBV5-1 and TRBJ2-2, with D possibly being TRBD2 (5 bases). Between the trimmed V and J ends, which lost 3 bases and 6 bases, there was a span of 18 bases. The length of the CDR3 is 16 residues. Germline-derived CDR1 and CDR2 are SGHRS and YFSETQ.

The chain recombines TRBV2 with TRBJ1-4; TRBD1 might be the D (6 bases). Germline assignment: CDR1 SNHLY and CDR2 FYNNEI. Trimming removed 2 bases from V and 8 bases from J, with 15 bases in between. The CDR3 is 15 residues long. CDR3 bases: TGTGCCAGCAGTGAAATACGGGGGGCTCGGGAAAAACTGTTTTTT. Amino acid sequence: CASSEIRGAREKLFF.

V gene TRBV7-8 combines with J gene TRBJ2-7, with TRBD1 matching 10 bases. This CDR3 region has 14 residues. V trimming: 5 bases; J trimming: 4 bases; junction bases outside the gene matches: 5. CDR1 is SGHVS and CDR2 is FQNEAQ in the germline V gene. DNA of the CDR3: TGTGCCAGCAGCGGCCGGGACAGGGGTTACGAGCAGTACTTC. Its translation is CASSGRDRGYEQYF.

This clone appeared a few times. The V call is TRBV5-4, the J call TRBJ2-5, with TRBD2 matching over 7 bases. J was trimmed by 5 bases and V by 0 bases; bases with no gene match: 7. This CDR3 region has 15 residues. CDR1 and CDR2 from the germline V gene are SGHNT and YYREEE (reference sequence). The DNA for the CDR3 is TGTGCCAGCAGCTTGGGACTAGCAGGAAGGGAGACCCAGTACTTC. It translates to CASSLGLAGRETQYF.

CDR3 sequence: CASSLIPPTSGVLNEQFF. DNA of the CDR3: TGTGCCAGCAGCTTAATTCCCCCGACTAGCGGGGTATTGAATGAGCAGTTCTTC. The rearrangement links TRBV7-6 to TRBJ2-1, with TRBD2 matching 11 bases. The CDR3 extends over 18 amino acids. The V gene's germline CDR1 is SGHVS and CDR2 FNYEAQ. Trimming took 2 bases from V and 7 from J; bases not matched to a gene: 13.

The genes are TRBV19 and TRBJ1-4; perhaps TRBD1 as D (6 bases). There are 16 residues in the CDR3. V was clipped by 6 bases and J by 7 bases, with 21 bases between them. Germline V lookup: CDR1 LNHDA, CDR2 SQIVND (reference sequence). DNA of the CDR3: TGTGCCAGTAGCGCGAGGGGGACATCGGAATTTGAAAAACTGTTTTTT. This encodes CASSARGTSEFEKLFF.

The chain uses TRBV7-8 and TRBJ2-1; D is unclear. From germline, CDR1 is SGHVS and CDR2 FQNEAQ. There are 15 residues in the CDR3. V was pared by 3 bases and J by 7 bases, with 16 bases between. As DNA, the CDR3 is TGTGCCAGCAGCTTTGTCGCCGGCCCCGGGAATGAGCAGTTCTTC. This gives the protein CASSFVAGPGNEQFF.

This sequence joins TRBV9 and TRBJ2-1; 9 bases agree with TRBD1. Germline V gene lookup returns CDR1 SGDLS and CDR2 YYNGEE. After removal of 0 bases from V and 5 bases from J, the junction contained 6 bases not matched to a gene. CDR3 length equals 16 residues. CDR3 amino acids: CASSVARGQGDNEQFF. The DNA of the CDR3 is TGTGCCAGCAGCGTAGCTCGGGGACAGGGCGACAATGAGCAGTTCTTC. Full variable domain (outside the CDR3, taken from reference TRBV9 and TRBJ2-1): DSGVTQTPKHLITATGQRVTLRCSPRSGDLSVYWYQQSLDQGLQFLIQYYNGEERAKGNILERFSAQQFPDLHSELNLSSLELGDSALYFCASSVARGQGDNEQFFGPGTRLTVL.

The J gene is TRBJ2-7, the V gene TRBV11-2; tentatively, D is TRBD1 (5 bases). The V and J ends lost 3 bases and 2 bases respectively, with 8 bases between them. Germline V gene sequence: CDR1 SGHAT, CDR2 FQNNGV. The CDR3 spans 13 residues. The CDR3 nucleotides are TGTGCCAGCAGCTTTGGACAACCCTACGAGCAGTACTTC. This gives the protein CASSFGQPYEQYF.